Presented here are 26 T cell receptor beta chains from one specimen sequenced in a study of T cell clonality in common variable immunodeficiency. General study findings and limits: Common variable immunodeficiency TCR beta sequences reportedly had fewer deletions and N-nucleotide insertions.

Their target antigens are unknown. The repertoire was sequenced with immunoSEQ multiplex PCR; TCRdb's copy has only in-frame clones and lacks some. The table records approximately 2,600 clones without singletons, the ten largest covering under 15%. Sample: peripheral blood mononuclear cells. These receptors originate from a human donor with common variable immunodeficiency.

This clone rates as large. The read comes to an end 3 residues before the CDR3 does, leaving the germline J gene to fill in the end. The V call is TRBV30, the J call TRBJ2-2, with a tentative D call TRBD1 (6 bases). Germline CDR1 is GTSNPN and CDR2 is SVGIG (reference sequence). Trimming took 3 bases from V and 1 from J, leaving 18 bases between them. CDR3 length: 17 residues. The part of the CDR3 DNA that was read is TGTGCCTGGAGCCAACCCACAGGGATGAGGAACACCGGGGAG. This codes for CAWSQPTGMRNTGE. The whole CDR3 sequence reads CAWSQPTGMRNTGELFF.

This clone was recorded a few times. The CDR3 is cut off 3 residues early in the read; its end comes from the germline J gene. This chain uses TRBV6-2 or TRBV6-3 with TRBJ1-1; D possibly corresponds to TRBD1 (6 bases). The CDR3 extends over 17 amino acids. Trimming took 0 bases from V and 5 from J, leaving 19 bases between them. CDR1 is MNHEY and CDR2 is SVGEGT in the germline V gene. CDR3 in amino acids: CASSYSYTDSQGTEAFF. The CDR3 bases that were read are TGTGCCAGCAGTTACTCGTATACGGACAGCCAAGGGACTGAA.

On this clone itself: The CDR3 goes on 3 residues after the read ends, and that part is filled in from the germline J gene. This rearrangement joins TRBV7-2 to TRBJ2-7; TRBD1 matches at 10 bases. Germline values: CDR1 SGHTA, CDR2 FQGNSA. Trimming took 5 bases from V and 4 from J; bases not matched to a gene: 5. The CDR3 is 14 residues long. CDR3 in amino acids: CASSPEDRGYEQYF. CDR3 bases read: TGTGCCAGCAGCCCAGAGGACAGGGGGTACGAG.

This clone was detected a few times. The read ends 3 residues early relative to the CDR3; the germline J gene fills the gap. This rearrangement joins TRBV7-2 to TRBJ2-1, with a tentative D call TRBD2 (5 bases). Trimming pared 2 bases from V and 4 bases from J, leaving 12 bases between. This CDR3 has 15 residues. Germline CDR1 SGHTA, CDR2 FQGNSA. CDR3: CASSLQARGYNEQFF. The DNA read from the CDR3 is TGTGCCAGCAGCTTACAGGCTCGAGGGTACAATGAG.

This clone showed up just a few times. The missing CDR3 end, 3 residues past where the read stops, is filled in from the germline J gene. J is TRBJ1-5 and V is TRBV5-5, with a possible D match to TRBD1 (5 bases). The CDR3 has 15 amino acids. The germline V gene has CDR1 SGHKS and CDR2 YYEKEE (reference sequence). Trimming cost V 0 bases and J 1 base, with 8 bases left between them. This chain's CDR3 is CASSLGGESNQPQHF. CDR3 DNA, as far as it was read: TGTGCCAGCAGCTTGGGGGGCGAGAGCAATCAGCCC.

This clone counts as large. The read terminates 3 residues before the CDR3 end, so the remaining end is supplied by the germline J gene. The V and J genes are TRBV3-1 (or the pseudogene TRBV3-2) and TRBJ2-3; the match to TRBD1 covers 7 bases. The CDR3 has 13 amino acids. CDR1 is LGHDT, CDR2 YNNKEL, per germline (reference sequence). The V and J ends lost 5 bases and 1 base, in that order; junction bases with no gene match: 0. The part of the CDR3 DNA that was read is TGTGCCAGCAGCACAGGGGGCACAGATACG. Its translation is CASSTGGTDT. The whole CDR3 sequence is CASSTGGTDTQYF.

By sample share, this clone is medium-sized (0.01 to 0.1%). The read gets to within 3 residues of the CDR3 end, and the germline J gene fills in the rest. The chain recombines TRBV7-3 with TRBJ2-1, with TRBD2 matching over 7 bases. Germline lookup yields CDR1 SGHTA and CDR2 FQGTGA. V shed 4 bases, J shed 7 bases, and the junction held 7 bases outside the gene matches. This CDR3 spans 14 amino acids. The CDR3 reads CASSWGNSGNEQFF. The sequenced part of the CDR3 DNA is TGTGCCAGCAGCTGGGGGAATAGCGGGAATGAG.

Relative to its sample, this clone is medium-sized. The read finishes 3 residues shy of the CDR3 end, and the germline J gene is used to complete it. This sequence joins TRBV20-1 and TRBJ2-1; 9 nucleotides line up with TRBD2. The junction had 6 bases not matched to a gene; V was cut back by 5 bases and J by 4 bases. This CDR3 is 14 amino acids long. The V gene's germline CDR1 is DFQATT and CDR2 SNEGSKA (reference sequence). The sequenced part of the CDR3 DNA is TGCAGTGCTGATAGCGGGGGACTTTACAATGAG. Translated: CSADSGGLYNE. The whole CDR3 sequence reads CSADSGGLYNEQFF.

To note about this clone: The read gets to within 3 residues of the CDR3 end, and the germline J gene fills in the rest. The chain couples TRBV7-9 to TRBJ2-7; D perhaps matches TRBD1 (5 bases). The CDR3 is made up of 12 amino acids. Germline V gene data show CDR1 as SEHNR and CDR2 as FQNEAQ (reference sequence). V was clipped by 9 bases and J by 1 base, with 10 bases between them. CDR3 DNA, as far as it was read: TGTGCCAGTCTGGGGCGTTCCTACGAG. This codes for CASLGRSYE. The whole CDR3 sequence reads CASLGRSYEQYF.

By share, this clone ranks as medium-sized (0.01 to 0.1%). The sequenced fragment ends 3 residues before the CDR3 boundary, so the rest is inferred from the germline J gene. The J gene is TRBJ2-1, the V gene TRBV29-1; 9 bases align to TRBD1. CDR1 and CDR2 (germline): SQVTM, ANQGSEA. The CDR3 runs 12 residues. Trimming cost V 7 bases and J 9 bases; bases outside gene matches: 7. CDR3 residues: CSGGQGSGEQFF. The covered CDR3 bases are TGCAGCGGGGGACAGGGAAGTGGTGAG.

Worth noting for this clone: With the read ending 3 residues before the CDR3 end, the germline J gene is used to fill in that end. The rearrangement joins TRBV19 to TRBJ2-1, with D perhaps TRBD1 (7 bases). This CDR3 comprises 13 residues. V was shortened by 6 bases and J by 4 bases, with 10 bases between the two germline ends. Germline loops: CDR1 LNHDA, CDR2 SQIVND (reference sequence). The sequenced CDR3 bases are TGTGCCAGTAGGGCAGGGGGGTACAATGAG. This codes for CASRAGGYNE. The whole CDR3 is CASRAGGYNEQFF. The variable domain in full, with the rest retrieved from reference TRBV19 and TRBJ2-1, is DGGITQSPKYLFRKEGQNVTLSCEQNLNHDAMYWYRQDPGQGLRLIYYSQIVNDFQKGDIAEGYSVSREKKESFPLTVTSAQKNPTAFYLCASRAGGYNEQFFGPGTRLTVL.

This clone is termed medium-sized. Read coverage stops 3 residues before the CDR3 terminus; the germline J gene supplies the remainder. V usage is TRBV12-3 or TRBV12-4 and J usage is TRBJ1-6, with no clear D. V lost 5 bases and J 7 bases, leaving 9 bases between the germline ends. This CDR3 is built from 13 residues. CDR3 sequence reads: CASSTIQNSPLHF. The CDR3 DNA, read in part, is TGTGCCAGCAGTACTATCCAAAATTCACCC.

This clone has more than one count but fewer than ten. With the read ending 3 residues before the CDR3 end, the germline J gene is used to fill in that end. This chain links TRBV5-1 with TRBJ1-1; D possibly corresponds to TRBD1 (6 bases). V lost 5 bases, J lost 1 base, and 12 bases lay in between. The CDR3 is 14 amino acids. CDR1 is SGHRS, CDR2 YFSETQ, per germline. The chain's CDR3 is CASRGDTENTEAFF. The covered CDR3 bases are TGCGCCAGCAGGGGGGACACCGAGAACACTGAA.

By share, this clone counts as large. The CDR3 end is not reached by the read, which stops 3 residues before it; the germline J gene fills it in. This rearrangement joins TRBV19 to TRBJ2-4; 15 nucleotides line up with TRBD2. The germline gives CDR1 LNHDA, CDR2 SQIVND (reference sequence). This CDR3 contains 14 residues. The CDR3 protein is CASSPGTSGGRQYF. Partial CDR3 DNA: TGTGCCAGTAGTCCAGGGACTAGCGGGGGGCGT.

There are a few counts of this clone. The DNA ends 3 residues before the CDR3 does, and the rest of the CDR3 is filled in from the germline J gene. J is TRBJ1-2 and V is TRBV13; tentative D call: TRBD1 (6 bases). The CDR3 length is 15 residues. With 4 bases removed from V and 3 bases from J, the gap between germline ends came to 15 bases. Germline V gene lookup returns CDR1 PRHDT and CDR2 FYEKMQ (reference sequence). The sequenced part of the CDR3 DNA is TGTGCCAGCAGCTCACAGGGATATTCGCACTATGGC. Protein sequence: CASSSQGYSHYG. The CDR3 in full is CASSSQGYSHYGYTF.

CDR3 sequence: CASSPTGDNSPLHF. The part of the CDR3 DNA that was read is TGTGCCAGCAGCCCTACAGGGGATAATTCACCC. This chain joins TRBV6-2 or TRBV6-3 and TRBJ1-6; the match to TRBD1 covers 7 bases. From the germline J gene comes the end of the CDR3, since the read stops 3 residues before it. The CDR3 loop spans 14 amino acids. Germline V gene lookup returns CDR1 MNHEY and CDR2 SVGEGT. Trimming removed 6 bases from V and 5 bases from J; junction bases left unmatched: 4.

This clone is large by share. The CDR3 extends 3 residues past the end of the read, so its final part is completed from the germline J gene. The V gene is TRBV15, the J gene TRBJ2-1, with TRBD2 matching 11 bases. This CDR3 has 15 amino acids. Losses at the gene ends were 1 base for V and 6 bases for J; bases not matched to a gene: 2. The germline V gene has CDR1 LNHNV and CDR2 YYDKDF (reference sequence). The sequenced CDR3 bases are TGTGCCACCAGCAGAGGACTAGCGGGATTCAATGAG. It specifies CATSRGLAGFNE. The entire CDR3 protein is CATSRGLAGFNEQFF.

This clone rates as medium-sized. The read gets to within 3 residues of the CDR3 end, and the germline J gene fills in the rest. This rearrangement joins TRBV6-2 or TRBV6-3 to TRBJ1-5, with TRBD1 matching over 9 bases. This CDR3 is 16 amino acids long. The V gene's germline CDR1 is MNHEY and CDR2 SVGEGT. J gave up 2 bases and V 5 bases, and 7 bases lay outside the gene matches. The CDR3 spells CASSGQTGGGNQPQHF. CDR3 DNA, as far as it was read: TGTGCCAGCAGTGGACAGACAGGGGGAGGCAATCAGCCC.

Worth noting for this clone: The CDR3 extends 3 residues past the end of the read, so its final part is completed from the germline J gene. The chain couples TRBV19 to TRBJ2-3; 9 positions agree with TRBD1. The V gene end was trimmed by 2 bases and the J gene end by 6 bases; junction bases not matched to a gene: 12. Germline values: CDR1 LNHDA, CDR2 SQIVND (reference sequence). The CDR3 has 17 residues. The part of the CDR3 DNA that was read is TGTGCCAGTAGTATACTCCTCCACCGGGACAGGGCTGATACG. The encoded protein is CASSILLHRDRADT. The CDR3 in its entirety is CASSILLHRDRADTQYF.

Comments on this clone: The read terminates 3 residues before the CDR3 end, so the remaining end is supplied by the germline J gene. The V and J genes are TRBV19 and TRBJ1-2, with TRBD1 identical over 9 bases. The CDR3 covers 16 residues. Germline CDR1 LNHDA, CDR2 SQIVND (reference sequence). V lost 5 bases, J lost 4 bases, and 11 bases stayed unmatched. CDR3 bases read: TGTGCCAGTAGTCCCCCCGGACAGGGGAGCCCCTATGGC. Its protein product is CASSPPGQGSPYG. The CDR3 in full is CASSPPGQGSPYGYTF. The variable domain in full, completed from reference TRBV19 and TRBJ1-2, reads DGGITQSPKYLFRKEGQNVTLSCEQNLNHDAMYWYRQDPGQGLRLIYYSQIVNDFQKGDIAEGYSVSREKKESFPLTVTSAQKNPTAFYLCASSPPGQGSPYGYTFGSGTRLTVV.

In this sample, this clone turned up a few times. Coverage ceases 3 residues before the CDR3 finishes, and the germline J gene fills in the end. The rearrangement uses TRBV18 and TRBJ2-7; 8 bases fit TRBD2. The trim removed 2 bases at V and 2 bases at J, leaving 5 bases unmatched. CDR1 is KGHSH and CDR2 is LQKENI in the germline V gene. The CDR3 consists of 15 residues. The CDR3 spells CASSPMTTSAYEQYF. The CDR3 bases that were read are TGTGCCAGCTCACCAATGACGACTAGCGCCTACGAG.

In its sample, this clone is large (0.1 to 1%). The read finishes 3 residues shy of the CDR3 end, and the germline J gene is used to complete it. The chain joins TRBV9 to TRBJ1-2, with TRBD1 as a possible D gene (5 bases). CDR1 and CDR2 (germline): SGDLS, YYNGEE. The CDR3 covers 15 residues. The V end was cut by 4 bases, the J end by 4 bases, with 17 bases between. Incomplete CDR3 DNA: TGTGCCAGCAGCTCGAACTACAAGAGGGGCTATGGC. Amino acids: CASSSNYKRGYG. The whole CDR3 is CASSSNYKRGYGYTF.

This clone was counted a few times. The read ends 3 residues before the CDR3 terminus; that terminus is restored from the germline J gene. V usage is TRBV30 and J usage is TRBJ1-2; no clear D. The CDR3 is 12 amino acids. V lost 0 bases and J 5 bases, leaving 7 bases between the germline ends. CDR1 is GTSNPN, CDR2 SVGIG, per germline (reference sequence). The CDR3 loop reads CAWSVRGYGYTF. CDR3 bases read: TGTGCCTGGAGTGTACGGGGTTATGGC.

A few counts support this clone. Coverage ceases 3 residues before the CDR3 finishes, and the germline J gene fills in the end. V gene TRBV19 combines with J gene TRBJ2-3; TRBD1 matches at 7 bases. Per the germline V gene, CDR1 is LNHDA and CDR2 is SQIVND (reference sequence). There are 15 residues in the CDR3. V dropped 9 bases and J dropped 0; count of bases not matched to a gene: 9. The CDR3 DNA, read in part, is TGTGCCAGCTTCTCAGGACAGGCAAGCACAGATACG. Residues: CASFSGQASTDT. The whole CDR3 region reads CASFSGQASTDTQYF.

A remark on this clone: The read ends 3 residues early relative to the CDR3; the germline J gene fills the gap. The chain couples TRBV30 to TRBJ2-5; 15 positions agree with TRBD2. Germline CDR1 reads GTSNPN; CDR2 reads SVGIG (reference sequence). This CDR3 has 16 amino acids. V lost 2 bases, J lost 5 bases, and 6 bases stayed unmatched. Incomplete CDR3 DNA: TGTGCCTGGAGTTTGGGACTAGCGGGAGGTTATGAGACC. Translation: CAWSLGLAGGYET. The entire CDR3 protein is CAWSLGLAGGYETQYF.

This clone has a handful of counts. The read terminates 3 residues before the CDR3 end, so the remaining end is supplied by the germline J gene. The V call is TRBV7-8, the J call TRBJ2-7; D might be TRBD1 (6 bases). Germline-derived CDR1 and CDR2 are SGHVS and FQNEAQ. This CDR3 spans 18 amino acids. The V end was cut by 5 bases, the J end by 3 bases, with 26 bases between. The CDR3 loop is CASSHRLWGQGMGYEQYF. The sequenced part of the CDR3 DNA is TGTGCCAGCAGCCACCGTCTCTGGGGGCAGGGGATGGGCTACGAG.